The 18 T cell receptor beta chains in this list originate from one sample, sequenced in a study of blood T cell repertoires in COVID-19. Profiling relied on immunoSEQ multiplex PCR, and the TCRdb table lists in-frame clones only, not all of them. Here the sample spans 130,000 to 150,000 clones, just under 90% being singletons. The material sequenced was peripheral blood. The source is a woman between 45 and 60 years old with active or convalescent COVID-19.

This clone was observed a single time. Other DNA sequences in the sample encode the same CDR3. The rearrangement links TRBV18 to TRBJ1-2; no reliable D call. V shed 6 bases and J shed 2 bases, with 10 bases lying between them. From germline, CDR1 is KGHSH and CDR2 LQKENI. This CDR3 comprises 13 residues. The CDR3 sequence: CASSPDSNYGYTF. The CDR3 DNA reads TGTGCCAGCTCGCCAGACTCAAACTATGGCTACACCTTC. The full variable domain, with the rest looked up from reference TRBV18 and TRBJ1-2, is NAGVMQNPRHLVRRRGQEARLRCSPMKGHSHVYWYRQLPEEGLKFMVYLQKENIIDESGMPKERFSAEFPKEGPSILRIQQVVRGDSAAYFCASSPDSNYGYTFGSGTRLTVV.

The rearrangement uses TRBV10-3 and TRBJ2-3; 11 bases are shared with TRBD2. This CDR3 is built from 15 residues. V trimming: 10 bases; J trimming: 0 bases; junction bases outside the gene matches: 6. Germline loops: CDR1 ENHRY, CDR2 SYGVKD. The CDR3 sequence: CATQGLAVSTDTQYF. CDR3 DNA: TGTGCCACCCAGGGACTAGCGGTTAGCACAGATACGCAGTATTTT.

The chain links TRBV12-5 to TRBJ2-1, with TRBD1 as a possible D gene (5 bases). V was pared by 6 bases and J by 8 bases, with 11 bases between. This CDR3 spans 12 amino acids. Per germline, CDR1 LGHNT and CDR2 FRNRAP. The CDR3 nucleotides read TGTGCTAGTGGAGGCCAGGGTGATGAGCAGTTCTTC. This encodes CASGGQGDEQFF.

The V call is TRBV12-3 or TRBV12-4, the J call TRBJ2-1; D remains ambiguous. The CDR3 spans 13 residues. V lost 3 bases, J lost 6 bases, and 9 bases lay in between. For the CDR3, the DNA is TGTGCCAGCAGTTTCGGTGGTTCCAATGAGCAGTTCTTC. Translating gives CASSFGGSNEQFF.

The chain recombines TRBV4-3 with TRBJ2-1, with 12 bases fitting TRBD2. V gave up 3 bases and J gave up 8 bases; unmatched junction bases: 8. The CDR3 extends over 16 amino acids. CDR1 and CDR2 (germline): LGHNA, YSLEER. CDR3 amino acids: CASSHILAGGIDEQFF. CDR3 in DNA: TGCGCCAGCAGCCACATACTAGCGGGAGGTATAGATGAGCAGTTCTTC.

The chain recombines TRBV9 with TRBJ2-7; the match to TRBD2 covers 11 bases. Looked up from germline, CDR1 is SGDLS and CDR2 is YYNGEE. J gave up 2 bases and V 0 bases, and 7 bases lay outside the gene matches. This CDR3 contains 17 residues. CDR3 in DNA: TGTGCCAGCAGCGTAGCTCCTGGGACTAGCGGAGCCTACGAGCAGTACTTC. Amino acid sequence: CASSVAPGTSGAYEQYF.

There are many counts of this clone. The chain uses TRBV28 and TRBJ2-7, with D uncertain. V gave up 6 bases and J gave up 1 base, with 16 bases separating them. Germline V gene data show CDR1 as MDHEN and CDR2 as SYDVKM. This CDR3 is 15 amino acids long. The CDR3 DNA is TGTGCCAGCAGCCAGGATGGCCACGGATCCTACGAGCAGTACTTC. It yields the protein CASSQDGHGSYEQYF.

This CDR3 reads CASSFTSGDRLADTQYF. In DNA, the CDR3 is TGTGCCAGCAGTTTTACTAGCGGGGACCGGTTGGCAGATACGCAGTATTTT. J is TRBJ2-3 and V is TRBV7-2, with TRBD2 matching 10 bases. Trimming removed 6 bases from V and 4 bases from J; junction bases left unmatched: 13. This CDR3 has 17 residues. Per germline, CDR1 SGHTA and CDR2 FQGNSA.

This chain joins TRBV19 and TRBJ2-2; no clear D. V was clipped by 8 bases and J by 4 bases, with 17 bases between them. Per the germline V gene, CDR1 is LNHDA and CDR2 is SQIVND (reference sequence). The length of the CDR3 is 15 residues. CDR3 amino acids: CASGKLGQTTGELFF. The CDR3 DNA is TGTGCCAGTGGCAAACTTGGGCAAACCACCGGGGAGCTGTTTTTT.

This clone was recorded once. The CDR3 nucleotides read TGTGCTAGTGGGCTTCGGGATACGCAGTATTTT. It encodes CASGLRDTQYF. J is TRBJ2-3 and V is TRBV12-5, with D unresolved. Germline V lookup: CDR1 LGHNT, CDR2 FRNRAP. The CDR3 contains 11 residues. Trimming took off 6 bases at V and 6 bases at J, with 7 bases between the two ends.

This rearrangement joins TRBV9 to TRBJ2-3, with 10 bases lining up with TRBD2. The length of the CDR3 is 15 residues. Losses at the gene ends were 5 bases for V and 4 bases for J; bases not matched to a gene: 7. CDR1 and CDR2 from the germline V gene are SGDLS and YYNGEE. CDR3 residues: CASSALAGVADTQYF. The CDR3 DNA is TGTGCCAGCAGTGCCCTAGCGGGAGTTGCAGATACGCAGTATTTT.

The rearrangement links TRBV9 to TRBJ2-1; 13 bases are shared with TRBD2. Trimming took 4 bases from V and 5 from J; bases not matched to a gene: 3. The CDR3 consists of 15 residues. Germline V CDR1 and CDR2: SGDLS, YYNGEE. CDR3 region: CASSRGLAGDNEQFF. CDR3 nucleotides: TGTGCCAGCAGCCGCGGACTAGCGGGGGACAATGAGCAGTTCTTC.

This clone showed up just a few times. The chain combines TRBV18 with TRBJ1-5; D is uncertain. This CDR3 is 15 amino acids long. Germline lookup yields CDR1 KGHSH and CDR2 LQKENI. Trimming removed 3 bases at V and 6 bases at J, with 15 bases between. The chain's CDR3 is CASSPDPEAIQPQHF. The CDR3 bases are TGTGCCAGCTCACCCGACCCGGAGGCCATTCAGCCCCAGCATTTT.

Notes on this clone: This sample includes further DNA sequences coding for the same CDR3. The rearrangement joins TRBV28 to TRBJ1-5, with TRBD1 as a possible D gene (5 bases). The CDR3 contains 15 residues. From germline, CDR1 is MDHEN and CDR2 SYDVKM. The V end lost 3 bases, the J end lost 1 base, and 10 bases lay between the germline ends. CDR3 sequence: CASSLAGPSNQPQHF. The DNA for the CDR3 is TGTGCCAGCAGTTTGGCGGGACCAAGCAATCAGCCCCAGCATTTT. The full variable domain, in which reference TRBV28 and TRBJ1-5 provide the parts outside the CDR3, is DVKVTQSSRYLVKRTGEKVFLECVQDMDHENMFWYRQDPGLGLRLIYFSYDVKMKEKGDIPEGYSVSREKKERFSLILESASTNQTSMYLCASSLAGPSNQPQHFGDGTRLSIL.

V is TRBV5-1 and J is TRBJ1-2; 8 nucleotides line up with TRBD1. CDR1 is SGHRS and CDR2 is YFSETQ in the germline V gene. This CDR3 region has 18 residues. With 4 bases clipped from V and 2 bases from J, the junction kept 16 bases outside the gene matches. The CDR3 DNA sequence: TGCGCCAGCAGCACCACCGGGACAGGTGCCGCCGTCAACTATGGCTACACCTTC. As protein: CASSTTGTGAAVNYGYTF.

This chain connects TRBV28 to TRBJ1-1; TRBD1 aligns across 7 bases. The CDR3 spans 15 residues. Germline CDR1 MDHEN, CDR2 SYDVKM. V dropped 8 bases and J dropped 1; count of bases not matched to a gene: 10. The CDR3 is CASRWDRGGNTEAFF. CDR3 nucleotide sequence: TGTGCCAGCCGATGGGACAGAGGGGGGAACACTGAAGCTTTCTTT.

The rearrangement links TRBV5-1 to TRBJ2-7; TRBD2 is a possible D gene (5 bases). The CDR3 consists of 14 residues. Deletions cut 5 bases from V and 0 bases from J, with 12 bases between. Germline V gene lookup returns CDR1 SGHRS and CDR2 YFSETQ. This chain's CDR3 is CASSSDYGSYEQYF. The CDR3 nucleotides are TGCGCCAGCAGTAGTGACTACGGCTCCTACGAGCAGTACTTC.

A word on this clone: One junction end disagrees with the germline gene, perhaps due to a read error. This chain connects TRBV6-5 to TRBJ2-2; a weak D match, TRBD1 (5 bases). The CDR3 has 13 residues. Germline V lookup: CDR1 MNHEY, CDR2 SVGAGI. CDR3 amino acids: CASSRQNAGELFF. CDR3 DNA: TGTGCCAGCAGTCGACAGAACGCCGGGGAGCTGTTTTTT.